This TCR beta chain emerged from a study of T cell repertoires in cytomegalovirus infection. For this clonotype: No antigen is known for it.

TCRdb fed the reads into MiXCR, producing one record per CDR3 protein. The data contain about 920,000 distinct CDR3 sequences, roughly 30% of them singletons. Germline lookup yields CDR1 LNHDA and CDR2 SQIVND (reference sequence). The CDR3 consists of 14 residues. V shed 4 bases and J shed 8 bases, with 15 bases lying between them. Material: cultured CD8+ T cells from PBMCs, obtained from culture after CMV antigen stimulation. This chain joins TRBV19 and TRBJ2-1, with D unresolved. The TCR originated in a human donor in good health (CMV status not recorded). Some clones in this sample may be carry-over from other donors' samples. The CDR3 reads CASSTAWGWYEQFF. The CDR3 region has the DNA TGTGCCAGTAGTACCGCCTGGGGTTGGTATGAGCAGTTCTTC.